A single count supports the clone carrying this T cell receptor beta chain. Its target is not known. The data were obtained in a study of cytomegalovirus exposure and HLA in healthy donors. Notes on the study in general: Association of about 17,000 TCR beta sequences with HLA alleles was found at 0.05 false discovery rate in a later analysis.

Researchers ran the PCR with 60 Vbeta and 13 Jbeta primers. Measured with immunoSEQ multiplex PCR; TCRdb has only the in-frame clones, and not every one. This table has some 100,000 clones, about 74% appearing once. This CDR3 region has 14 residues. With V trimmed by 4 bases and J by 5 bases, 8 bases remained unmatched. Germline values: CDR1 MDHEN, CDR2 SYDVKM. The TCR was taken from a woman aged 18 to 35 in good health and CMV-seropositive. This chain links TRBV28 with TRBJ2-7, with 7 nucleotides matching TRBD1. The sequenced material came from PBMCs. This CDR3 reads CASSSGQAPHEQYF. CDR3 in DNA: TGTGCCAGCAGTTCCGGACAGGCCCCCCACGAGCAGTACTTC. Full variable domain (outside the CDR3, taken from reference TRBV28 and TRBJ2-7): DVKVTQSSRYLVKRTGEKVFLECVQDMDHENMFWYRQDPGLGLRLIYFSYDVKMKEKGDIPEGYSVSREKKERFSLILESASTNQTSMYLCASSSGQAPHEQYFGPGTRLTVT.